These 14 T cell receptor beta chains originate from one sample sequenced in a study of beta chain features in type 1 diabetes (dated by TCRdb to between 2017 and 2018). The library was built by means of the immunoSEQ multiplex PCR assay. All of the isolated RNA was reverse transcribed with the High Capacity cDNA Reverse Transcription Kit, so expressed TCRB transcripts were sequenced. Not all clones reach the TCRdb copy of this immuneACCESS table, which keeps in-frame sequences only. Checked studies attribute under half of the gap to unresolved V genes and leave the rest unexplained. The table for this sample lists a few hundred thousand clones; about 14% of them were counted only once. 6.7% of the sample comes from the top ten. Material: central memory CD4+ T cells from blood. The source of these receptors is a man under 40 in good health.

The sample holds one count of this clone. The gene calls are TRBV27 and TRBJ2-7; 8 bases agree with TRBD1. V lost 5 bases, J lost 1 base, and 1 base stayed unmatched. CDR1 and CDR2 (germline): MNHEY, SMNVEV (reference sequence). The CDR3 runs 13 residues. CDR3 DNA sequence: TGTGCCAGCAGTCGACAGGGGTCCTACGAGCAGTACTTC. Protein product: CASSRQGSYEQYF.

CDR3 DNA sequence: TGTGCCAGCAGCTTAAGTCCCGCTAGGGGGGAGAATGAGCAGTTCTTC. Its translation is CASSLSPARGENEQFF. This chain connects TRBV7-3 to TRBJ2-1; D might be TRBD1 or TRBD2, each matching 6 bases. This CDR3 is built from 16 residues. The V end was cut by 1 base, the J end by 7 bases, with 17 bases between. The germline V gene encodes CDR1 SGHTA and CDR2 FQGTGA.

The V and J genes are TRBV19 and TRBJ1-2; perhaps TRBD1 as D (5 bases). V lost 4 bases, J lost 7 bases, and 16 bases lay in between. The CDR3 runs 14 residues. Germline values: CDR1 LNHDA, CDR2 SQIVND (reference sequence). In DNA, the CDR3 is TGTGCCAGTAGTAAACCGGGCAGGGTATCTGGCTACACCTTC. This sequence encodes CASSKPGRVSGYTF.

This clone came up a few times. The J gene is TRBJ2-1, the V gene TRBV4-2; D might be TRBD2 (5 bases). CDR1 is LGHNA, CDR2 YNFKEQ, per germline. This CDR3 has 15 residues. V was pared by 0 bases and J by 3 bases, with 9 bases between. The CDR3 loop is CASSQETSGYNEQFF. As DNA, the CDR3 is TGTGCCAGCAGCCAAGAAACTAGTGGCTACAATGAGCAGTTCTTC.

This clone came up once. CDR3 bases: TGTGCCAGCAGCCAGATCAGTAACTATGGCTACACCTTC. It yields the protein CASSQISNYGYTF. The V call is TRBV7-9, the J call TRBJ1-2; D is unclear. Trimming left V 5 bases short and J 1 base short, with 8 bases between. CDR1 SEHNR and CDR2 FQNEAQ come from the germline V gene (reference sequence). The CDR3 loop spans 13 amino acids.

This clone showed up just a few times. The CDR3 DNA sequence: TGTGCCAGCAGCCACCCCCTGACCGGGGAGCTGTTTTTT. Amino acids: CASSHPLTGELFF. The V gene is TRBV7-2, the J gene TRBJ2-2; no clear D gene. The V end lost 5 bases, the J end lost 5 bases, and 9 bases lay between the germline ends. Germline assignment: CDR1 SGHTA and CDR2 FQGNSA. CDR3 length: 13 amino acids.

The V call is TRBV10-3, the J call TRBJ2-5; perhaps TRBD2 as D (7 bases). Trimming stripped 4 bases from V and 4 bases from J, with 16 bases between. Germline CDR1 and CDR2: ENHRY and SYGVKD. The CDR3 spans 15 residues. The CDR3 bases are TGTGCCATCAGTGTAAGCGCGGGGGCCGGAGAGACCCAGTACTTC. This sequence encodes CAISVSAGAGETQYF.

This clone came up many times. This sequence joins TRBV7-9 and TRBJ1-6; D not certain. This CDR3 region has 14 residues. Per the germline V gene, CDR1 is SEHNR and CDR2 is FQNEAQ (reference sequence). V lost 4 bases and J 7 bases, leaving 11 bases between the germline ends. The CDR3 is CASSSSTRNSPLHF. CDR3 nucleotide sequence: TGTGCCAGCAGCTCCTCAACAAGGAATTCACCCCTCCACTTT.

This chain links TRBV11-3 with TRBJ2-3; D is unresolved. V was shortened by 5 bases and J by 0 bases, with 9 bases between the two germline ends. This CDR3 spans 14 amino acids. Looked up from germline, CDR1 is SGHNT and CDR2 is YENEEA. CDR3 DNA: TGTGCCAGCAGCAAGACCCGGAGCACAGATACGCAGTATTTT. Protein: CASSKTRSTDTQYF.

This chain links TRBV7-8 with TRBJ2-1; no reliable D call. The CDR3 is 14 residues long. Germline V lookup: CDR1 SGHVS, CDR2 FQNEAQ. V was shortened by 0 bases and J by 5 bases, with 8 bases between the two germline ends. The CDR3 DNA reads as TGTGCCAGCAGCTTAGCGATAGGCGACAATGAGCAGTTCTTC. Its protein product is CASSLAIGDNEQFF.

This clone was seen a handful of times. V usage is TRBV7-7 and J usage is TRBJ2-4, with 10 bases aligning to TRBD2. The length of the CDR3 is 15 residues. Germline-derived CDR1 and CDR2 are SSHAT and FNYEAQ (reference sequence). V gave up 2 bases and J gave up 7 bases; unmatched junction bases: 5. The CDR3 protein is CASSLWTSGGNIQYF. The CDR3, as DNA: TGTGCCAGCAGCTTATGGACTAGCGGAGGGAACATTCAGTACTTC.

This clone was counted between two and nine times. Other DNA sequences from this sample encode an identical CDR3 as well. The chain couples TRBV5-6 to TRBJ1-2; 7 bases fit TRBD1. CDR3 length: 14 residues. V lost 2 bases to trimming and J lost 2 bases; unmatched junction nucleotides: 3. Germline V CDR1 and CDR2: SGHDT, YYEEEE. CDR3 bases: TGTGCCAGCAGCTTTGGACAGGCGAACTATGGCTACACCTTC. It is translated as CASSFGQANYGYTF.

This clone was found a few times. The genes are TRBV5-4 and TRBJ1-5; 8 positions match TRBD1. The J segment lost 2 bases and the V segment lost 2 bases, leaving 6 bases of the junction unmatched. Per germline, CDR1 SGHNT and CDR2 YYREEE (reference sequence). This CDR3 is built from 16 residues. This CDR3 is CASSFPDRVGNQPQHF. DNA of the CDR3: TGTGCCAGCAGCTTCCCGGACAGGGTGGGCAATCAGCCCCAGCATTTT.

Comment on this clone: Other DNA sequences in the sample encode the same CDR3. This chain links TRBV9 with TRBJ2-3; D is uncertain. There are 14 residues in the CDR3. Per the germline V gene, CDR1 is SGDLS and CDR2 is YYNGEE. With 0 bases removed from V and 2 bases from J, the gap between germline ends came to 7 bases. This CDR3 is CASSVGGDTDTQYF. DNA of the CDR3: TGTGCCAGCAGCGTAGGCGGAGACACAGATACGCAGTATTTT. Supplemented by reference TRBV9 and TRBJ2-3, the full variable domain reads DSGVTQTPKHLITATGQRVTLRCSPRSGDLSVYWYQQSLDQGLQFLIQYYNGEERAKGNILERFSAQQFPDLHSELNLSSLELGDSALYFCASSVGGDTDTQYFGPGTRLTVL.